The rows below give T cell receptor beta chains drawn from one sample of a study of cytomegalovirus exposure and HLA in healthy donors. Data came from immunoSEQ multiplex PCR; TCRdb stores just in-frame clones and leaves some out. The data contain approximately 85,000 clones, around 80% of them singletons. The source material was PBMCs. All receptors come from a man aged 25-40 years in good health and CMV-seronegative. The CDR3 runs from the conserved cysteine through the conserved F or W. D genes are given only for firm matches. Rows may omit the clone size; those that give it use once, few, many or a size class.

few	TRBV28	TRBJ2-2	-	TGTGCCAGCAGCACCGGGTTGCACACCGGGGAGCTGTTTTTT	CASSTGLHTGELFF
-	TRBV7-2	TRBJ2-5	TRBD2	TGTGCCAGCAGCCTCTCTAGCGGTCGGGGAGAGACCCAGTACTTC	CASSLSSGRGETQYF
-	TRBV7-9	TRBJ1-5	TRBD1	TGTGCCAGCAGCTTAGGGGACAGTCAGTATCAGCCCCAGCATTTT	CASSLGDSQYQPQHF
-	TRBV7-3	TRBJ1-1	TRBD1	TGTGCCAGCAGCTTATGGGACAGGACCATGAACACTGAAGCTTTCTTT	CASSLWDRTMNTEAFF
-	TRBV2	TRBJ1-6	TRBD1	TGTGCCAGCGGACAGGGATCCTATAATTCACCCCTCCACTTT	CASGQGSYNSPLHF
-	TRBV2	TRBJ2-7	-	TGTGCCAGCACCGTACTAGACTCCTACGAGCAGTACTTC	CASTVLDSYEQYF
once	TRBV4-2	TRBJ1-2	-	TGTGCCAGCAGCCAAGATCAAACAGCTTATGGCTACACCTTC	CASSQDQTAYGYTF
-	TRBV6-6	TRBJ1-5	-	TGTGCCAGCAGGGGACACGAGGGCAATCAGCCCCAGCATTTT	CASRGHEGNQPQHF
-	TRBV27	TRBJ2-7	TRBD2	TGTGCCAGCAGTTTAGCGGGGGGCCTTTACGAGCAGTACTTC	CASSLAGGLYEQYF
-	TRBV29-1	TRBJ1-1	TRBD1	TGCAGCGCTGGACAGGGGGTACGGGCCACTGAAGCTTTCTTT	CSAGQGVRATEAFF
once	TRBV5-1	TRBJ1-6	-	TGCGCCAGCAGCTTTAGCGGAACCTATAATTCACCCCTCCACTTT	CASSFSGTYNSPLHF
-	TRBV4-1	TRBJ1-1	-	TGCGCCAGCAGCCCGCCGGAGGACACTGAAGCTTTCTTT	CASSPPEDTEAFF
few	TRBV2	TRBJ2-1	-	TGTGCCAGCAGTCGAGTACAGTACAATGAGCAGTTCTTC	CASSRVQYNEQFF
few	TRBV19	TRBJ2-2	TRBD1	TGTGCCAGTGCGGACCCCGGGACAGCAAACACCGGGGAGCTGTTTTTT	CASADPGTANTGELFF
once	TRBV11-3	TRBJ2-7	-	TGTGCCAGCAGCTTAGACGGACAGAACTACGAGCAGTACTTC	CASSLDGQNYEQYF
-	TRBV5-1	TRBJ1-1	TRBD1	TGCGCCAGCAGCTTACACTACGGGACAGAAGACACTGAAGCTTTCTTT	CASSLHYGTEDTEAFF
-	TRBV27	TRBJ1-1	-	TGTGCCAGCAGCCAGAACACTGAAGCTTTCTTT	CASSQNTEAFF
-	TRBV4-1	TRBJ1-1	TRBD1	TGCGCCAGCAGCCTAACAGGACAGGCCACTCGTGAAGCTTTCTTT	CASSLTGQATREAFF
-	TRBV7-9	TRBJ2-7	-	TGTGCCGGCCAAGGCGGGACCCAGTTGAACGAGCAGTACTTC	CAGQGGTQLNEQYF
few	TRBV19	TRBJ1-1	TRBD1	TGTGCCTGCCAGGGACAGGGGAACACTGAAGCTTTCTTT	CACQGQGNTEAFF
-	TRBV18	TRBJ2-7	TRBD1	TGTGCCAGCTCACGACAGACAGGGCCTTCCTCCTACGAGCAGTACTTC	CASSRQTGPSSYEQYF
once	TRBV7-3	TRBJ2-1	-	TGTGCCAGCAGCCAAATCGGCAGGGGAGGGAATGAGCAGTTCTTC	CASSQIGRGGNEQFF
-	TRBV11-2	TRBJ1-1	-	TGTGCCAGCAGCTTAGATCGCTGGCGGGGGACTGAAGCTTTCTTT	CASSLDRWRGTEAFF
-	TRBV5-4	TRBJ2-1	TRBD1	TGTGCCAGCAGCTTTGACAGGGGGAATGAGCAGTTCTTC	CASSFDRGNEQFF
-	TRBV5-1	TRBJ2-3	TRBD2	TGCGCCAGCAGCTCTCCGGGACTAGCGACCAGCACAGATACGCAGTATTTT	CASSSPGLATSTDTQYF
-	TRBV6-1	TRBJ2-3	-	TGTGCCAGCAGGACTGGGGGGAAAGGAGATACGCAGTATTTT	CASRTGGKGDTQYF
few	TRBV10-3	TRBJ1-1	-	TGTGCCATCAGTGAATTTTCGGGAGGGGCGGACACTGAAGCTTTCTTT	CAISEFSGGADTEAFF
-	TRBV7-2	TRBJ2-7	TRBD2	TGTGCCAGCAGCCCACAGGGACTAGCGGAGCCAACCTACGAGCAGTACTTC	CASSPQGLAEPTYEQYF
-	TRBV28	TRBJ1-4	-	TGTGCCAGCAGAACCAGGACAGTGGCGGCTAATGAAAAACTGTTTTTT	CASRTRTVAANEKLFF
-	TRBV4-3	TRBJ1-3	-	TGCGCCAGCAGCCAAGATCGGACAGAAGGAAACACCATATATTTT	CASSQDRTEGNTIYF
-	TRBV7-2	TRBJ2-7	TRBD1	TGTGCCAGCAGCTTAGAAGGGGGCGGCTACGAGCAGTACTTC	CASSLEGGGYEQYF
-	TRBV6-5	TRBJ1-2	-	TGTGCCAGCAGCCCCAGTCTGTATGGTGGCTACACCTTC	CASSPSLYGGYTF
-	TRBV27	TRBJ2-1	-	TGTGCCAGCAGCTCCGGGACTTTTAATGAGCAGTTCTTC	CASSSGTFNEQFF
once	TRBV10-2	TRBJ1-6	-	TGCGCCACCGCGTTTGGAACAGGGCAGAATTCACCCCTCCACTTT	CATAFGTGQNSPLHF
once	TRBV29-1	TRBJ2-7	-	TGCAGCGTTAAAAGGGGTGAATCCTACGAGCAGTACTTC	CSVKRGESYEQYF
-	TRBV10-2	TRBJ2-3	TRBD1	TGCGCCAGCAGGGCCCGGACAGGGAGCACAGATACGCAGTATTTT	CASRARTGSTDTQYF
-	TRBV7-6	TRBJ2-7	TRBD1	TGTGCCAGCAGCCAGGGGGATTACGAGCAGTACTTC	CASSQGDYEQYF
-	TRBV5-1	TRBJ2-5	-	TGCGCCAGCACCAAATCGTTGGCGGGGGCTTTACAAGAGACCCAGTACTTC	CASTKSLAGALQETQYF
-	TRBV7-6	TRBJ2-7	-	TGTGCCAGCAGCTTAGGTTCAGGCCTTTCATCATACGAGCAGTACTTC	CASSLGSGLSSYEQYF
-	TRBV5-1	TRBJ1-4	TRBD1	TGCGCCAGCAGCCAACAGGGGGGGCCCCGGGGTAATGAAAAACTGTTTTTT	CASSQQGGPRGNEKLFF
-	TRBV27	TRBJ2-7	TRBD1	TGTGCCAGCAGACCCTTGACAGGGGTCGAGCAGTACTTC	CASRPLTGVEQYF
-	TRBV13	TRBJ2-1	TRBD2	TGTGCCAGCAGCACCGGACTAGCGGGGAGGGATGAGCAGTTCTTC	CASSTGLAGRDEQFF
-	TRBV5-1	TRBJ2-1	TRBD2	TGCGCCAGCAGCTTTGGTAGCGGGAGCTCCTACAATGAGCAGTTCTTC	CASSFGSGSSYNEQFF
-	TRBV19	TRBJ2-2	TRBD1	TGTGCCAGTAGTACCATACAGGGGTTGAACACCGGGGAGCTGTTTTTT	CASSTIQGLNTGELFF
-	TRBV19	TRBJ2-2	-	TGTGCCAGTAGTTCCTACACCGGGGAGCTGTTTTTT	CASSSYTGELFF
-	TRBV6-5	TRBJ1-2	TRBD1	TGTGCCAGCAGTTACATTAGGGGACAGGGAGACTATGGCTACACCTTC	CASSYIRGQGDYGYTF
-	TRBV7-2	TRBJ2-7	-	TGTGCCAGCAGCCAAAGGACAATGAACTACGAGCAGTACTTC	CASSQRTMNYEQYF
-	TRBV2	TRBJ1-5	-	TGTGCCAGCAGTTCCGCTAGCAATAGCAATCAGCCCCAGCATTTT	CASSSASNSNQPQHF
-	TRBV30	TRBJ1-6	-	TGTGCCTGGAGGTCGCAGGTTAATTCACCCCTCCACTTT	CAWRSQVNSPLHF
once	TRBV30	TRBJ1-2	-	TGTGCCTGGGGACATGGTGGCTACACCTTC	CAWGHGGYTF
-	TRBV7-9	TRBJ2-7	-	TGTGCCAGCAGCTTCTCTTCCGGCGAGCAGTACTTC	CASSFSSGEQYF
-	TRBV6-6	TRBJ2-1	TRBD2	TGTGCCAGCAGTTACTTATCTCCCGGGACTAGCAATGAGCAGTTCTTC	CASSYLSPGTSNEQFF